This T cell receptor (beta chain) comes out of a study of early T cells in non-severe SARS-CoV-2 infection. Study context: The input, bulk RNA from unsorted whole blood, was sequenced, and chains were unpaired.

As part of library construction, unique molecular identifiers were attached to individual cDNA molecules. TCRdb ran MiXCR on the 5' RACE reads and lists one entry per CDR3 protein. The sample has 32,000 or so distinct CDR3 sequences, around 5.7% seen once. This clonotype was observed at least ten times. Its antigen is unidentified. The germline CDR1 and CDR2 sequences are MNHNY and SVGAGI (reference sequence). The V end was cut by 5 bases, the J end by 5 bases, with 12 bases between. The CDR3 sequence is 13 residues long. Study observations and caveats: Comparison of clonotypes with VDJdb favored anti-spike CD8 responses while missing private and CD4 specificities.

The chain recombines TRBV6-6 with TRBJ2-5; D is undetermined. Material for sequencing was whole blood. The clonotype was recovered from an adult who was a healthcare worker with PCR-confirmed SARS-CoV-2 infection or an uninfected control (not recorded which). The CDR3 DNA reads as TGTGCCAGCAGTCCCCGGGCCGAGGAGACCCAGTACTTC. This encodes CASSPRAEETQYF.